The 6 T cell receptor beta chains below were found in one sample sequenced in a study of shared clonotypes between healthy human individuals. CD8 cells classed as naive were CD45RO-negative and positively selected for CCR7, excluding terminally differentiated effector memory CD45RA+ cells. TCRdb's copy holds only in-frame clones and misses some; the assay was immunoSEQ multiplex PCR. The sample lists about 820,000 clones, more than 85% seen once, with nearly 25% in the top ten. Source material: naive CD8+ T cells sorted from blood. The receptors come from a man aged 25-45 years in good health.

This rearrangement joins TRBV7-2 to TRBJ2-1, with no clear D. Trimming shortened V by 1 base and J by 11 bases, and 9 bases separated the two germline ends. The germline V gene has CDR1 SGHTA and CDR2 FQGNSA. The CDR3 is 12 residues long. The CDR3 region has the DNA TGTGCCAGCAGCTTAGATATAGAGAAGCAGTTCTTC. Translating gives CASSLDIEKQFF.

The chain combines TRBV28 with TRBJ2-7, with TRBD2 matching over 7 bases. Looked up from germline, CDR1 is MDHEN and CDR2 is SYDVKM. V was clipped by 6 bases and J by 4 bases; unmatched bases: 9. The CDR3 is 14 amino acids. The CDR3 protein is CASRLRGVGYEQYF. Here the CDR3 DNA reads TGTGCCAGCAGACTCCGGGGGGTGGGGTACGAGCAGTACTTC.

This chain connects TRBV7-2 to TRBJ1-4, with TRBD1 matching over 11 bases. Germline CDR1 SGHTA, CDR2 FQGNSA. CDR3 length equals 16 residues. With 4 bases clipped from V and 7 bases from J, the junction kept 8 bases outside the gene matches. CDR3 protein: CASSYAPGQGVEKLFF. In DNA, the CDR3 is TGTGCCAGCAGCTATGCACCGGGACAGGGGGTTGAAAAACTGTTTTTT.

The genes are TRBV2 and TRBJ2-7; 7 bases agree with TRBD2. V shed 7 bases and J 5 bases; nucleotides not matched to a gene: 11. The CDR3 sequence is 14 residues long. Germline CDR1 and CDR2: SNHLY and FYNNEI. The CDR3 DNA sequence: TGTGCCAGCAATAGGGCGGGAGAGATGAACGAGCAGTACTTC. It yields the protein CASNRAGEMNEQYF.

V gene TRBV5-1 combines with J gene TRBJ2-3, with D tentatively TRBD1 or TRBD2 (6 bases each). From germline, CDR1 is SGHRS and CDR2 YFSETQ. The CDR3 contains 16 residues. Trimming took off 3 bases at V and 2 bases at J, with 16 bases between the two ends. The CDR3 is CASSSSGGGITDTQYF. The DNA of the CDR3 is TGCGCCAGCAGCTCCTCTGGAGGGGGGATCACAGATACGCAGTATTTT.

The V and J genes are TRBV4-1 and TRBJ1-1; the match to TRBD1 covers 8 bases. V shed 2 bases and J 6 bases; nucleotides not matched to a gene: 5. The germline CDR1 and CDR2 sequences are MGHRA and YSYEKL. The CDR3 is 14 amino acids. The CDR3 nucleotides read TGCGCCAGCAGCCAACCAGACAGGGGAGCTGAAGCTTTCTTT. Translated, it gives CASSQPDRGAEAFF.